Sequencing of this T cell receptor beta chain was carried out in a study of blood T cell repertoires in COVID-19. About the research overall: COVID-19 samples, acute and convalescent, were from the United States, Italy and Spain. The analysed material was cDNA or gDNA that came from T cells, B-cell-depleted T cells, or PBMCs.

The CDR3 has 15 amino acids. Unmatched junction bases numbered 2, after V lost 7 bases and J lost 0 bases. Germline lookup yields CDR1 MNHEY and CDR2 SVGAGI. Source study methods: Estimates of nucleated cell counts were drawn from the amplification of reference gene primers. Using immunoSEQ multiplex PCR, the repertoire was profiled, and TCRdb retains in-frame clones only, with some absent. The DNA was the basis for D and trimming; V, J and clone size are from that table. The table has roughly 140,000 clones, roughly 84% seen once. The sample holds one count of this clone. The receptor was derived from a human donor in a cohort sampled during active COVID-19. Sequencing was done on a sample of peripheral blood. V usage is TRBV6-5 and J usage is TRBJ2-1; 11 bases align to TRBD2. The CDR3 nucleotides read TGTGCCAGCAACCTAGCGGGGGGCTCCTACAATGAGCAGTTCTTC. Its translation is CASNLAGGSYNEQFF.